This note documents a single T cell receptor (beta chain) sequence. This table comes from immunoSEQ multiplex PCR, and its TCRdb copy is limited to in-frame clones, with some not included. This sample has about 40,000 clones, with 90% to 95% found just once. The sample is drawn from a study of T cell changes during pregnancy in multiple sclerosis. The sequence was obtained from a female donor with multiple sclerosis, enrolled in a pregnancy study. Sequencing was performed on peripheral blood, taken before pregnancy.

As DNA, the CDR3 is TGCGCCAGCAGGTCGACTTTCTCCTACGAGCAGTACTTC. Its translation: CASRSTFSYEQYF. The J gene is TRBJ2-7, the V gene TRBV5-1, with no clear D. Germline CDR1 is SGHRS and CDR2 is YFSETQ. CDR3 size: 13 residues. V dropped 5 bases and J dropped 0 bases, with 9 bases sitting between them.